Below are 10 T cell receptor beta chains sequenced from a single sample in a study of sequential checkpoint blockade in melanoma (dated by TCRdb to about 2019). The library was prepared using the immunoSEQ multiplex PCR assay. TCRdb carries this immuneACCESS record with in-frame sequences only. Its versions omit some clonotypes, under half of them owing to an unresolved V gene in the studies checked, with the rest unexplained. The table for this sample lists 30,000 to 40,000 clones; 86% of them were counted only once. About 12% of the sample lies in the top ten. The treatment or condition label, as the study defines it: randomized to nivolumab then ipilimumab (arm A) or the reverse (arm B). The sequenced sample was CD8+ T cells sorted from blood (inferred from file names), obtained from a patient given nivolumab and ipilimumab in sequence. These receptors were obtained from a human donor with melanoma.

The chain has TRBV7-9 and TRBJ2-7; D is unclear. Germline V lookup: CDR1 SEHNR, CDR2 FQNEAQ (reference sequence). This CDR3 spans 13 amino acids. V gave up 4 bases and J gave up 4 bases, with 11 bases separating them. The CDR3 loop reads CASSSWQIYEQYF. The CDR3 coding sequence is TGTGCCAGCAGCTCCTGGCAGATTTACGAGCAGTACTTC.

The CDR3 nucleotides are TGTGCCAGCAGCTTGGTTTTCGGACTTGTCCGTGGCTACACCTTC. Translated, it gives CASSLVFGLVRGYTF. V is TRBV5-6 and J is TRBJ1-2; D gene ambiguous. Germline V gene lookup returns CDR1 SGHDT and CDR2 YYEEEE. The CDR3 length is 15 residues. The ends were cut back, 0 bases at V and 7 bases at J, with 16 bases in the middle. Combining the CDR3 with reference TRBV5-6 and TRBJ1-2 gives the whole variable domain DAGVTQSPTHLIKTRGQQVTLRCSPKSGHDTVSWYQQALGQGPQFIFQYYEEEERQRGNFPDRFSGHQFPNYSSELNVNALLLGDSALYLCASSLVFGLVRGYTFGSGTRLTVV.

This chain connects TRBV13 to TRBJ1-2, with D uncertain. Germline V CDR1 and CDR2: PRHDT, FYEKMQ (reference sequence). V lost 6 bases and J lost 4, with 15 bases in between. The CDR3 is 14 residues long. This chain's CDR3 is CASSSSSFSYGYTF. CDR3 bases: TGTGCCAGCAGTTCGAGCTCTTTCTCCTATGGCTACACCTTC.

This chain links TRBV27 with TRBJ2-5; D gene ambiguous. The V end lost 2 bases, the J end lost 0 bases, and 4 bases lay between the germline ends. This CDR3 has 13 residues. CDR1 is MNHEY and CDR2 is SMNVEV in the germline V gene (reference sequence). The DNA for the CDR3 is TGTGCCAGCAGTTTAACAAACCAAGAGACCCAGTACTTC. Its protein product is CASSLTNQETQYF.

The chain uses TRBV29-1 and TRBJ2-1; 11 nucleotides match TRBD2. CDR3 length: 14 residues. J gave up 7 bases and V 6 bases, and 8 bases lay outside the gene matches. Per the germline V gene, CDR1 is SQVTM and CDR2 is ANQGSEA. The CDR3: CSVGTSGYVNEQFF. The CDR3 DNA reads TGCAGCGTGGGGACTAGCGGATATGTGAATGAGCAGTTCTTC.

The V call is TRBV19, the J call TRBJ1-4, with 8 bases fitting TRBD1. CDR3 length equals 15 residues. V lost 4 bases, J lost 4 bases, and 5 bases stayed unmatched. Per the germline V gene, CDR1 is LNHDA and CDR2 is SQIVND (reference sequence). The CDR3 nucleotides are TGTGCCAGTAGTAGCTGGACAGGGATTAATGAAAAACTGTTTTTT. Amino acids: CASSSWTGINEKLFF.

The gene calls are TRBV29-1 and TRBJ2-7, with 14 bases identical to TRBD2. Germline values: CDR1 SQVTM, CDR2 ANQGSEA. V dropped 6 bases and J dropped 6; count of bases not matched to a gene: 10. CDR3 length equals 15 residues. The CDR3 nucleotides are TGCAGCGTCGGCGGGACTAGCGGGAGAATCTCCGAGCAGTACTTC. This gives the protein CSVGGTSGRISEQYF.

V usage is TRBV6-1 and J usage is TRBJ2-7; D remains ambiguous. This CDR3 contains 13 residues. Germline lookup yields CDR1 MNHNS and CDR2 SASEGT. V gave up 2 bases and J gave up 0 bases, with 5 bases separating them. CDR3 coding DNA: TGTGCCAGCAGTGAACTAGTCTCCTACGAGCAGTACTTC. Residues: CASSELVSYEQYF.

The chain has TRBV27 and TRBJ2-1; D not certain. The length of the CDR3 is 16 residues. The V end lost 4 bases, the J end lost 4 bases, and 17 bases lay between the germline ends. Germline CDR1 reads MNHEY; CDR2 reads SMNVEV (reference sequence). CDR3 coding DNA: TGTGCCAGCAGTTCCTCGAGGAAATCCTTTTACAATGAGCAGTTCTTC. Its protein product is CASSSSRKSFYNEQFF.

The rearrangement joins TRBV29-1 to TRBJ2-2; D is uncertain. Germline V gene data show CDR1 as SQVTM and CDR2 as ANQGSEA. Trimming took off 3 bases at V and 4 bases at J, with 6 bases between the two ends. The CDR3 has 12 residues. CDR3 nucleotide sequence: TGCAGCGTTGAGGAGACCACCGGGGAGCTGTTTTTT. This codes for CSVEETTGELFF.